The clone carrying this T cell receptor beta chain was observed a handful of times. Its antigen is undetermined. This sample stems from a study of blood T cells in healthy people across ages. Then a second PCR, running about 7 to 11 cycles, was carried out with a sample-barcoded 5' primer and a J-beta primer mix. One entry per CDR3 protein, called by TCRdb with MiXCR from the 5' RACE reads. The data contain roughly 1,500,000 distinct CDR3 sequences, about 31% of them singletons. Deletions cut 3 bases from V and 6 bases from J, with 21 bases between. The V gene's germline CDR1 is DFQATT and CDR2 SNEGSKA (reference sequence). There are 16 residues in the CDR3. Study conclusions and caveats: The recorded TCR beta diversity per million T cells decreased in a roughly linear manner with age.

Sequencing was done on a sample of blood. V is TRBV20-1 and J is TRBJ2-1; weak D call: TRBD1 (7 bases). The sequence was obtained from a woman in her 30s in good health. The CDR3 loop is CSARVVRQGGRNEQFF. In DNA form, the CDR3 reads TGCAGTGCTAGGGTTGTAAGACAGGGAGGTCGCAATGAGCAGTTCTTC.